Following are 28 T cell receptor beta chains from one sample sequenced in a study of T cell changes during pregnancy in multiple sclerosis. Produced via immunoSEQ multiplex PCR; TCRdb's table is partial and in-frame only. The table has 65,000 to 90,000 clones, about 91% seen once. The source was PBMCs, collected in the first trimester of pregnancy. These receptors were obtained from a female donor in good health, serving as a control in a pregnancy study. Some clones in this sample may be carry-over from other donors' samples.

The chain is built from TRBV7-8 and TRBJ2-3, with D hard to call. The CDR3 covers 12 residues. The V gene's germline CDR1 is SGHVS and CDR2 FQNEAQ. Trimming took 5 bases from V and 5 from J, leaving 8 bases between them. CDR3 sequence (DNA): TGTGCCAGCAGCGCGATTGGAGATACGCAGTATTTT. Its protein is CASSAIGDTQYF.

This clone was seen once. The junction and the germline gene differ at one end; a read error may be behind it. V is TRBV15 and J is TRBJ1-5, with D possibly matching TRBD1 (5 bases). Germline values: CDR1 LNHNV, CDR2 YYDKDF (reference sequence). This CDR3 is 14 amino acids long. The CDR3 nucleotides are TGTGCCACCAGCGGAGACCCAGGGTCCCAGCCCCAGCATTTT. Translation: CATSGDPGSQPQHF. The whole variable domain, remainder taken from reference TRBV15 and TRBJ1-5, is DAMVIQNPRYQVTQFGKPVTLSCSQTLNHNVMYWYQQKSSQAPKLLFHYYDKDFNNEADTPDNFQSRRPNTSFCFLDIRSPGLGDTAMYLCATSGDPGSQPQHFGDGTRLSIL.

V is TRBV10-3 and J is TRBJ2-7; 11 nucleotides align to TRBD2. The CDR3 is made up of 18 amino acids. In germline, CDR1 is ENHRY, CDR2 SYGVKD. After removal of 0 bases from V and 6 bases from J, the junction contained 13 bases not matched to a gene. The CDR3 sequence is CAISESWGLAGGRAEQYF. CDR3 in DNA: TGTGCCATCAGTGAGTCGTGGGGGCTAGCGGGAGGAAGGGCCGAGCAGTACTTC.

The CDR3 DNA follows: TGCGCCAGCAGCCAAGCTGTATCTGGGGCCAACGTCCTGACTTTC. Translating gives CASSQAVSGANVLTF. The J gene is TRBJ2-6, the V gene TRBV4-3; D call uncertain. Germline values: CDR1 LGHNA, CDR2 YSLEER. Trimming left V 1 base short and J 1 base short, with 5 bases between. The CDR3 consists of 15 residues.

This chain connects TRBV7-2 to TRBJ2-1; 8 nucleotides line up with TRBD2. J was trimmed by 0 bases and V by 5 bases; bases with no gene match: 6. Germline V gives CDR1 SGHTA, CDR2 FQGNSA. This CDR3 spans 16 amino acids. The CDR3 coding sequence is TGTGCCAGCAGCATCTCGGGGGGGAGCTCCTACAATGAGCAGTTCTTC. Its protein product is CASSISGGSSYNEQFF.

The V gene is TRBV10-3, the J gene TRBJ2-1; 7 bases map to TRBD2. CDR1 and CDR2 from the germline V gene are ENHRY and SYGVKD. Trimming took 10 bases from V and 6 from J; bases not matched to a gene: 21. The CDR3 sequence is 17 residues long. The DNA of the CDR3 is TGTGCCACCAGGGTAGTGGGCACTAGCGTTTTAGGCAATGAGCAGTTCTTC. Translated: CATRVVGTSVLGNEQFF.

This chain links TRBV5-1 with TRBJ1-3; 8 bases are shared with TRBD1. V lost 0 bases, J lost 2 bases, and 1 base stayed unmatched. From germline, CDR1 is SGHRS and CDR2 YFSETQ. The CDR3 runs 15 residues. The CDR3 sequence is CASSLETGAGNTIYF. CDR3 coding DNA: TGCGCCAGCAGCTTGGAGACAGGGGCTGGAAACACCATATATTTT. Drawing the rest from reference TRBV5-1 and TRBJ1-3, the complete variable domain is KAGVTQTPRYLIKTRGQQVTLSCSPISGHRSVSWYQQTPGQGLQFLFEYFSETQRNKGNFPGRFSGRQFSNSRSEMNVSTLELGDSALYLCASSLETGAGNTIYFGEGSWLTVV.

The DNA of the CDR3 is TGTGCCAGCAGTTTGGGGCAGAACTATGGCTACACCTTC. Translating gives CASSLGQNYGYTF. This chain uses TRBV28 with TRBJ1-2, with D perhaps matching TRBD1 (5 bases). CDR1 is MDHEN and CDR2 is SYDVKM in the germline V gene. CDR3 length: 13 amino acids. V was shortened by 3 bases and J by 2 bases, with 7 bases between the two germline ends.

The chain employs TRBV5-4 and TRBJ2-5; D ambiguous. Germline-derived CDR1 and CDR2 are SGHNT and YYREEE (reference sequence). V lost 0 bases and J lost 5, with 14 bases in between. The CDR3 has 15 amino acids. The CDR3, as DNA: TGTGCCAGCAGCTTGGCCGGTACCAACCGGGAGACCCAGTACTTC. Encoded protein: CASSLAGTNRETQYF. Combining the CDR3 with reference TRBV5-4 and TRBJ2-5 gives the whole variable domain ETGVTQSPTHLIKTRGQQVTLRCSSQSGHNTVSWYQQALGQGPQFIFQYYREEENGRGNFPPRFSGLQFPNYSSELNVNALELDDSALYLCASSLAGTNRETQYFGPGTRLLVL.

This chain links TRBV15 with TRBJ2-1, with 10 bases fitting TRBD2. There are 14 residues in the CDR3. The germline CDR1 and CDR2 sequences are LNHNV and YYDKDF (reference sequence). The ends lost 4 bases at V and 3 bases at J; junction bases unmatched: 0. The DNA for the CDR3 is TGTGCCACCAGCACTAGCGGGGGCTACAATGAGCAGTTCTTC. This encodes CATSTSGGYNEQFF.

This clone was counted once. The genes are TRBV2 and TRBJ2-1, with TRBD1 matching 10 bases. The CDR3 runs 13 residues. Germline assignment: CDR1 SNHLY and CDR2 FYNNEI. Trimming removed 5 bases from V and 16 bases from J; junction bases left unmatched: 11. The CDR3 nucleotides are TGTGCCAGCAGTCCTTTGGGGGGGACAGGGGTCTTCTTC. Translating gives CASSPLGGTGVFF.

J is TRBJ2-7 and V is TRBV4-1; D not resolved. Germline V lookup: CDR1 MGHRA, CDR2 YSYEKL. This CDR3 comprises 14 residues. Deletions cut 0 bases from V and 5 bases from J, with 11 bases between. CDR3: CASSQEPVIHEQYF. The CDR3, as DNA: TGCGCCAGCAGCCAAGAACCGGTAATCCACGAGCAGTACTTC.

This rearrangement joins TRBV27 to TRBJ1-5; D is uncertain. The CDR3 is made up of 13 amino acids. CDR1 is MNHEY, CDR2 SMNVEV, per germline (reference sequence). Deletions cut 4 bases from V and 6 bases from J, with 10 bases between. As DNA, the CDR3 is TGTGCCAGCAGTTATGGGCTAAGTCAGCCCCAGCATTTT. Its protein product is CASSYGLSQPQHF.

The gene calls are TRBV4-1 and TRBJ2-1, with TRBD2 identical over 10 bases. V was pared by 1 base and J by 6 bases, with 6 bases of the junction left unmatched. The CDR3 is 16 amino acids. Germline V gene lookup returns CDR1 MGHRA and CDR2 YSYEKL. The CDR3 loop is CASSQASGRASNEQFF. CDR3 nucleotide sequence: TGCGCCAGCAGCCAAGCGAGCGGGAGGGCCTCCAATGAGCAGTTCTTC.

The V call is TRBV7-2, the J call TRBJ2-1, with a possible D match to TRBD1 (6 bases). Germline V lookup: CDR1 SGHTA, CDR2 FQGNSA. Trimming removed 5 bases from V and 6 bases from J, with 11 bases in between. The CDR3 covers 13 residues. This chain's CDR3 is CASSLGQLNEQFF. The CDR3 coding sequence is TGTGCCAGCAGCCTCGGACAGCTCAATGAGCAGTTCTTC.

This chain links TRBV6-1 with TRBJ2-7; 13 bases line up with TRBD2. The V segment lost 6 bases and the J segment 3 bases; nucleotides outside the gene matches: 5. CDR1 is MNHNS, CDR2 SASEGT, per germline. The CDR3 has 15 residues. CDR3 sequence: CASRKLAGGIYEQYF. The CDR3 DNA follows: TGTGCCAGCAGGAAACTAGCGGGGGGGATCTACGAGCAGTACTTC.

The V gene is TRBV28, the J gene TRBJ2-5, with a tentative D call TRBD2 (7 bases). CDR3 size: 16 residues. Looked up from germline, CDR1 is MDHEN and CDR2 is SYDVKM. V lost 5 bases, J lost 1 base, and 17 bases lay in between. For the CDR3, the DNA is TGTGCCAGCAGTGGGTTGGCGGGGGCCGTCCAAGAGACCCAGTACTTC. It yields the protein CASSGLAGAVQETQYF.

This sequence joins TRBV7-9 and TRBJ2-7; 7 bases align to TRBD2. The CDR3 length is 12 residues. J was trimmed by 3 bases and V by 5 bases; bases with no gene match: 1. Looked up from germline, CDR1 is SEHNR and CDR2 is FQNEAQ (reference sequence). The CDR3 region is CASSPGGYEQYF. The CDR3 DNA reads TGTGCCAGCAGCCCGGGGGGCTACGAGCAGTACTTC.

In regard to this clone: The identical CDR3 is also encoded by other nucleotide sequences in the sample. The CDR3 sequence is CASSLGRGGTDTQYF. As DNA, the CDR3 is TGTGCCAGCAGCTTAGGGCGGGGGGGCACAGATACGCAGTATTTT. V is TRBV11-2 and J is TRBJ2-3; TRBD2 aligns across 8 bases. The germline V gene has CDR1 SGHAT and CDR2 FQNNGV. The CDR3 contains 15 residues. V shed 1 base, J shed 1 base, and the junction held 1 base outside the gene matches. The full variable domain, its missing parts supplied by reference TRBV11-2 and TRBJ2-3, is EAGVAQSPRYKIIEKRQSVAFWCNPISGHATLYWYQQILGQGPKLLIQFQNNGVVDDSQLPKDRFSAERLKGVDSTLKIQPAKLEDSAVYLCASSLGRGGTDTQYFGPGTRLTVL.

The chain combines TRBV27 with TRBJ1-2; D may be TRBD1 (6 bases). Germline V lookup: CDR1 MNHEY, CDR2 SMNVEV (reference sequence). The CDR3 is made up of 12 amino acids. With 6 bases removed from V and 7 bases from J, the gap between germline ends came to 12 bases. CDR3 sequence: CASRAQGGGYTF. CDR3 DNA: TGTGCCAGCAGAGCACAGGGTGGTGGCTACACCTTC.

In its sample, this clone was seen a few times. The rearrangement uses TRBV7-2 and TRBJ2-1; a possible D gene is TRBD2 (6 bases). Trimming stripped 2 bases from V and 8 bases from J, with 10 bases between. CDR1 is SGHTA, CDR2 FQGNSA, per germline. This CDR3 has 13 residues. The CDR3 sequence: CASSLLGEDEQFF. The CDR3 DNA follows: TGTGCCAGCAGCTTATTGGGGGAGGATGAGCAGTTCTTC.

CDR3 residues: CASSFSSGRSNEQFF. The CDR3 DNA follows: TGCGCCAGCAGCTTTTCCAGCGGGAGGTCGAATGAGCAGTTCTTC. The genes are TRBV5-1 and TRBJ2-1, with 9 nucleotides matching TRBD2. Trimming took 2 bases from V and 7 from J; bases not matched to a gene: 7. The CDR3 runs 15 residues. Germline V CDR1 and CDR2: SGHRS, YFSETQ.

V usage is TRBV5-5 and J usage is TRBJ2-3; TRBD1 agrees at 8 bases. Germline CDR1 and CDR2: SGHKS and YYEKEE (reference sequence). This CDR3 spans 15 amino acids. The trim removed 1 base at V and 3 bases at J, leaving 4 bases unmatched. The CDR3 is CASSLIGQGTDTQYF. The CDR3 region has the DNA TGTGCCAGCAGCTTGATAGGACAGGGAACAGATACGCAGTATTTT. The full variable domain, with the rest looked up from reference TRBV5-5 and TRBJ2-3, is DAGVTQSPTHLIKTRGQQVTLRCSPISGHKSVSWYQQVLGQGPQFIFQYYEKEERGRGNFPDRFSARQFPNYSSELNVNALLLGDSALYLCASSLIGQGTDTQYFGPGTRLTVL.

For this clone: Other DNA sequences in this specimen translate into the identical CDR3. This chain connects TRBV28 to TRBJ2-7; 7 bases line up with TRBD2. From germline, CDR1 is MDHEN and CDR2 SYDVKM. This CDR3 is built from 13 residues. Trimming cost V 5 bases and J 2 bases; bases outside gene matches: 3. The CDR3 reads CASSPSGAYEQYF. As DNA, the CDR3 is TGTGCCAGCAGTCCTAGCGGCGCCTACGAGCAGTACTTC.

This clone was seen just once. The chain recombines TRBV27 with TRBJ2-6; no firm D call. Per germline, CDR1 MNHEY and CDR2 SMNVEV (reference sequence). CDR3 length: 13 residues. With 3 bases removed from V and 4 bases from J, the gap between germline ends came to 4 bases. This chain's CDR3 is CASSFSGANVLTF. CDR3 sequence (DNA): TGTGCCAGCAGTTTCTCCGGGGCCAACGTCCTGACTTTC.

The CDR3 here is CASSFGTGPSEQFF. The CDR3 region has the DNA TGTGCCAGCAGCTTCGGGACAGGGCCCAGTGAGCAGTTCTTC. The V gene is TRBV11-3, the J gene TRBJ2-1; TRBD1 matches 9 bases. This CDR3 has 14 amino acids. With 3 bases clipped from V and 9 bases from J, the junction kept 6 bases outside the gene matches. Germline CDR1 reads SGHNT; CDR2 reads YENEEA.

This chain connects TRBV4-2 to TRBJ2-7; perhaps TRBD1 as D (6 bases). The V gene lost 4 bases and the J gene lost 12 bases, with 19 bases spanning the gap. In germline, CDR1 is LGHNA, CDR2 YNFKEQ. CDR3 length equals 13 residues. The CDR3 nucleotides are TGTGCCAGCAGCCGCCGGGACACCCCTTTTCGGTACTTC. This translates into CASSRRDTPFRYF.

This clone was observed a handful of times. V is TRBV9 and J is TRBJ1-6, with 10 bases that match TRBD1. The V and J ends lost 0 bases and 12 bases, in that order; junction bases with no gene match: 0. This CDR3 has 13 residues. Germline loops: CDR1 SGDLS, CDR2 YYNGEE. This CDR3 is CASSVGTGGPLHF. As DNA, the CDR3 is TGTGCCAGCAGCGTAGGGACAGGGGGACCCCTCCACTTT.